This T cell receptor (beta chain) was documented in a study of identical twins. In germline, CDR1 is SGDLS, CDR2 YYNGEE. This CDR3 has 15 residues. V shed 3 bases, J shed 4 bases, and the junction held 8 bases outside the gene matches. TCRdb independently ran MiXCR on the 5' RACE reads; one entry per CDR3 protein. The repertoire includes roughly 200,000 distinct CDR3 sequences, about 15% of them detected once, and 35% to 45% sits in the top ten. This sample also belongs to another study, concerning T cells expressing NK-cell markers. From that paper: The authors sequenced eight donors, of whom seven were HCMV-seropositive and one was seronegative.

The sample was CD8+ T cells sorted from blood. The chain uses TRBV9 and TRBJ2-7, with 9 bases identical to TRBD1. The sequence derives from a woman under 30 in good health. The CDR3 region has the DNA TGTGCCAGCAGCGCCGGGACAGGGATGCCTTACGAGCAGTACTTC. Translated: CASSAGTGMPYEQYF. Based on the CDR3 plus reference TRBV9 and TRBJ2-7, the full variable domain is DSGVTQTPKHLITATGQRVTLRCSPRSGDLSVYWYQQSLDQGLQFLIQYYNGEERAKGNILERFSAQQFPDLHSELNLSSLELGDSALYFCASSAGTGMPYEQYFGPGTRLTVT.